The entry below describes one TCR beta chain. Its cognate antigen is unknown. Blood RNA was derived from unsorted whole blood, and germline DNA was extracted too. This sample is drawn from a study of tumor-infiltrating lymphocytes in primary liver carcinoma. Study in general: Those sampled were patients whose primary liver carcinoma was treated by surgical resection. Study-wide results and caveats: Samples were bulk unsorted, so CD4+ and CD8+ repertoires were not compared. Compared with blood, tumor repertoires held significantly more in their top 250 clones. Less overlap was seen in tumor-adjacent and tumor-blood pairs than in tumor region pairs.

Priming with a constant-region primer yielded TCR beta cDNA from roughly 490 ng total RNA. Modified slightly, ARM-PCR produced TCR beta libraries over three nested multiplex PCR rounds. Each CDR3 protein gets one entry after TCRdb re-called the multiplex PCR reads with MiXCR. Of a few hundred thousand distinct CDR3 sequences listed, approximately 54% are singletons. Sequencing input: peripheral blood. The receptor was isolated from a woman aged 25 to 39 with primary liver carcinoma and hepatitis B virus infection.

DNA of the CDR3: TGTGCCAGCAGTTACGTAGGACTAGCGGGAGGAGGGCCCTACGAGCAGTACTTC. It is translated as CASSYVGLAGGGPYEQYF. V usage is TRBV6-2 or TRBV6-3 and J usage is TRBJ2-7; the match to TRBD2 covers 14 bases. The CDR3 is made up of 18 amino acids. Germline CDR1 is MNHEY and CDR2 is SVGEGT. V shed 2 bases, J shed 2 bases, and the junction held 8 bases outside the gene matches.